The 10 T cell receptor beta chains presented below share a single source sample, sequenced in a study of T cells in localized non-small cell lung cancer. The method was immunoSEQ multiplex PCR; TCRdb's version includes in-frame clones alone and lacks a portion of them. The sample holds 10,000 to 15,000 clones, 86% seen once. The source was peripheral blood, collected before any cancer treatment. Receptor source: a male donor older than 55 with stage III lung adenocarcinoma.

V gene TRBV5-4 combines with J gene TRBJ1-1; tentatively, D is TRBD1 (5 bases). Per the germline V gene, CDR1 is SGHNT and CDR2 is YYREEE (reference sequence). This CDR3 region has 15 residues. Trimming removed 0 bases at V and 4 bases at J, with 13 bases between. CDR3 in DNA: TGTGCCAGCAGCTTGGATCCAGGGATAACCACTGAAGCTTTCTTT. It translates to CASSLDPGITTEAFF.

The rearrangement uses TRBV5-1 and TRBJ2-7; 7 bases fit TRBD2. The length of the CDR3 is 17 residues. The junction had 9 bases not matched to a gene; V was cut back by 0 bases and J by 0 bases. Germline assignment: CDR1 SGHRS and CDR2 YFSETQ. CDR3 nucleotides: TGCGCCAGCAGCTTGGTTTTGGCGGGAGCTAGCTCCTACGAGCAGTACTTC. Translating gives CASSLVLAGASSYEQYF.

The chain uses TRBV6-6 and TRBJ2-7; D is uncertain. Trimming shortened V by 2 bases and J by 7 bases, and 6 bases separated the two germline ends. This CDR3 has 11 amino acids. Germline assignment: CDR1 MNHNY and CDR2 SVGAGI (reference sequence). CDR3 residues: CASSYGKEQYF. The DNA of the CDR3 is TGTGCCAGCAGTTACGGGAAGGAGCAGTACTTC.

This chain joins TRBV7-2 and TRBJ2-2; no firm D call. V gave up 5 bases and J gave up 7 bases, with 8 bases separating them. Germline CDR1 reads SGHTA; CDR2 reads FQGNSA. The CDR3 runs 12 residues. This chain's CDR3 is CASSAYGGELFF. CDR3 in DNA: TGTGCCAGCAGCGCGTATGGCGGGGAGCTGTTTTTT.

J is TRBJ1-5 and V is TRBV6-5, with TRBD1 as a possible D gene (5 bases). Germline V gene sequence: CDR1 MNHEY, CDR2 SVGAGI. The CDR3 length is 15 residues. The V gene lost 6 bases and the J gene lost 0 bases, with 12 bases spanning the gap. Here the CDR3 DNA reads TGTGCCAGCAGGCAGGGTATTAATAGCAATCAGCCCCAGCATTTT. Translation gives CASRQGINSNQPQHF.

The chain has TRBV7-8 and TRBJ2-2; D not certain. In germline, CDR1 is SGHVS, CDR2 FQNEAQ. V was clipped by 2 bases and J by 3 bases, with 7 bases between them. This CDR3 spans 14 amino acids. Here the CDR3 DNA reads TGTGCCAGCAGCTTATTGGGTTACACCGGGGAGCTGTTTTTT. It translates to CASSLLGYTGELFF.

The CDR3 nucleotides read TGTGCCAGCAGTTACTCGTATGAAAGGGTGGCCGAAAAACTGTTTTTT. This sequence encodes CASSYSYERVAEKLFF. The rearrangement links TRBV6-5 to TRBJ1-4; D ambiguous. Germline V lookup: CDR1 MNHEY, CDR2 SVGAGI. V lost 0 bases to trimming and J lost 8 bases, with 16 bases between them. The CDR3 length is 16 residues.

The chain is built from TRBV23-1 and TRBJ1-4; TRBD1 matches 7 bases. TRBV23-1 is placed among ORFs of uncertain function. Trimming at V came to 8 bases and at J to 8 bases, leaving 8 bases not matched to a gene. This CDR3 region has 13 residues. This chain's CDR3 is CASSGTASEKLFF. Here the CDR3 DNA reads TGCGCCAGCTCCGGGACAGCTTCAGAAAAACTGTTTTTT.

The genes are TRBV19 and TRBJ1-4, with D unresolved. V lost 6 bases and J 10 bases, leaving 6 bases between the germline ends. CDR1 and CDR2 from the germline V gene are LNHDA and SQIVND (reference sequence). The CDR3 length is 10 residues. The CDR3, as DNA: TGTGCCAGTAGGTCCGGAAAACTGTTTTTT. This sequence encodes CASRSGKLFF.

The chain couples TRBV19 to TRBJ2-6; weak D call: TRBD1 (6 bases). V was pared by 4 bases and J by 1 base, with 23 bases between. Germline V lookup: CDR1 LNHDA, CDR2 SQIVND (reference sequence). This CDR3 contains 20 residues. In DNA form, the CDR3 reads TGTGCCAGTAGTAGGTGGGCCGCCGGGACATTGATATCTGGGGCCAACGTCCTGACTTTC. Translation gives CASSRWAAGTLISGANVLTF.